One and the same sample provided the 22 T cell receptor beta chains below, sequenced in a study of read filtering for tumor transcriptome and immune sequencing (TCRdb year 2020). Sequencing relied on an Illumina HiSeq 4000. Starting from 400 to 450 ng RNA, TCR libraries were constructed with the Immunoverse kit using molecular barcoded adaptors that cover the alpha/delta and beta/gamma chains. Clones were called with MiXCR by TCRdb after fastp trimmed the public reads at Q25, and only in-frame beta chains were retained. Each CDR3 protein gets just one entry, which takes the most common genes and DNA from the rows behind it. This sample lists tens of thousands of distinct CDR3 sequences; 10% to 15% were detected once. Roughly 15% of the sample is held by the ten biggest clonotypes. Source material: a population of CD138-negative cells sorted from bone marrow. The sample's cell subset or site label is to be understood as: bone marrow mononuclear cells depleted of CD138+ plasma/myeloma cells by negative magnetic selection. Receptors were obtained from a donor aged 40 or over with multiple myeloma.

In its sample, this clonotype was seen many times. The genes are TRBV20-1 and TRBJ2-3, with 10 bases identical to TRBD2. After removal of 5 bases from V and 1 base from J, the junction contained 9 bases not matched to a gene. Germline values: CDR1 DFQATT, CDR2 SNEGSKA (reference sequence). The CDR3 is made up of 16 amino acids. CDR3 nucleotide sequence: TGCAGTGCTTACCGCCTAGCGGGAGAAGGCACAGATACGCAGTATTTT. The encoded protein is CSAYRLAGEGTDTQYF.

This clonotype occurred many times. The rearrangement joins TRBV7-2 to TRBJ2-1; the D call may be TRBD1 or TRBD2 (5 bases each). The germline V gene has CDR1 SGHTA and CDR2 FQGNSA. The CDR3 runs 16 residues. Between the trimmed V and J ends, which lost 3 bases and 2 bases, there was a span of 14 bases. The chain's CDR3 is CASSFQTGTTYNEQFF. The DNA of the CDR3 is TGTGCCAGCAGCTTCCAAACTGGGACGACCTACAATGAGCAGTTCTTC. The full variable domain, in which reference TRBV7-2 and TRBJ2-1 provide the parts outside the CDR3, is GAGVSQSPSNKVTEKGKDVELRCDPISGHTALYWYRQSLGQGLEFLIYFQGNSAPDKSGLPSDRFSAERTGGSVSTLTIQRTQQEDSAVYLCASSFQTGTTYNEQFFGPGTRLTVL.

This clonotype occurred many times. The V call is TRBV29-1, the J call TRBJ2-5; the D gene could be TRBD1 or TRBD2 (5 bases each). The CDR3 spans 12 residues. Between the trimmed V and J ends, which lost 8 bases and 5 bases, there was a span of 15 bases. Germline V lookup: CDR1 SQVTM, CDR2 ANQGSEA. The CDR3 DNA is TGCAGCACGAGCGGACAATCGGAGACCCAGTACTTC. It translates to CSTSGQSETQYF. The variable domain in full, with the rest retrieved from reference TRBV29-1 and TRBJ2-5, is SAVISQKPSRDICQRGTSLTIQCQVDSQVTMMFWYRQQPGQSLTLIATANQGSEATYESGFVIDKFPISRPNLTFSTLTVSNMSPEDSSIYLCSTSGQSETQYFGPGTRLLVL.

The table lists this clonotype with many counts. The chain is built from TRBV20-1 and TRBJ1-4; D remains unclear. CDR1 is DFQATT, CDR2 SNEGSKA, per germline (reference sequence). The CDR3 runs to 15 residues. V lost 0 bases to trimming and J lost 2 bases, with 10 bases between them. The DNA of the CDR3 is TGCAGTGCTAGAGATGGGAGTATCACTAATGAAAAACTGTTTTTT. Translating gives CSARDGSITNEKLFF.

This clonotype was counted ten times or more. This likely comes from a read error, as the CDR3 has no conserved phenylalanine or tryptophan at its end. The DNA is left out, because the CDR3 cannot be placed on it with certainty; the CDR3 is given as TCRdb lists it. CDR3 region: CASSQDKESSDRI. V usage is TRBV4-1 and J usage is TRBJ2-7; whether TRBD2, the table's D call, matches the DNA was not checked. The CDR3 length equals 13 residues, ends included. Germline assignment: CDR1 MGHRA and CDR2 YSYEKL.

Turning to this clonotype: Being one base from a much bigger clone, this may be a read error. CDR3 region: CACSLSRNYGYTF. DNA of the CDR3: TGTGCCTGCAGTTTATCGCGTAACTATGGCTACACCTTC. The chain links TRBV28 to TRBJ1-2; no definite D call. The CDR3 covers 13 residues. Germline V lookup: CDR1 MDHEN, CDR2 SYDVKM.

The chain couples TRBV28 to TRBJ2-1, with unresolved D. There are 17 residues in the CDR3. V lost 4 bases, J lost 12 bases, and 28 bases lay in between. Germline values: CDR1 MDHEN, CDR2 SYDVKM. The CDR3 loop is CASSSPRAAGSVAGQFF. In nucleotides, the CDR3 is TGTGCCAGCAGTTCCCCTAGGGCAGCCGGATCTGTCGCTGGGCAGTTCTTC. The full variable domain, rest sourced from reference TRBV28 and TRBJ2-1, is DVKVTQSSRYLVKRTGEKVFLECVQDMDHENMFWYRQDPGLGLRLIYFSYDVKMKEKGDIPEGYSVSREKKERFSLILESASTNQTSMYLCASSSPRAAGSVAGQFFGPGTRLTVL.

Concerning this clonotype itself: This likely stems from a read error, as it lies one base from a far larger clone. The rearrangement uses TRBV11-3 and TRBJ2-1, with D tentatively TRBD1 (6 bases). Germline V lookup: CDR1 SGHNT, CDR2 YENEEA. Trimming left V 3 bases short and J 3 bases short, with 12 bases between. CDR3 length equals 15 residues. In nucleotides, the CDR3 is TGTGCCAGCAGCTTCGGGACAAGGTACTACAATGAGCAGTTCTTC. It codes for CASSFGTRYYNEQFF.

Turning to this clonotype: One junction end disagrees with the germline gene, perhaps due to a read error. The chain couples TRBV5-1 to TRBJ1-2, with D unresolved. CDR1 is SGHRS and CDR2 is YFSETQ in the germline V gene. The CDR3 has 13 amino acids. The CDR3 spells CASSSGSGYGHTF. In DNA, the CDR3 is TGCGCCAGCAGCTCGGGCAGCGGATATGGCCACACCTTC.

This clonotype has at least ten counts. This chain uses TRBV10-1 with TRBJ1-1; tentatively, D is TRBD1 (5 bases). Germline V gives CDR1 WNHNN, CDR2 SYGVQD (reference sequence). The V gene lost 6 bases and the J gene lost 1 base, with 15 bases spanning the gap. The CDR3 contains 15 residues. The CDR3 nucleotides are TGCGCCAGCAGCTATCGGAGAGACAGGAACACTGAAGCTTTCTTT. Protein product: CASSYRRDRNTEAFF.

This clonotype was recorded many times. V is TRBV12-3 or TRBV12-4 and J is TRBJ1-1; D perhaps matches TRBD1 (6 bases). This CDR3 has 17 residues. The ends were cut back, 5 bases at V and 7 bases at J, with 26 bases in the middle. CDR3 amino acids: CASSVGQFRTTRGEAFF. The DNA of the CDR3 is TGTGCCAGCAGTGTCGGACAGTTCCGAACGACGAGAGGTGAAGCTTTCTTT.

As to this clonotype: With only one base between it and a far larger clone, this is likely a read error. CDR3 protein: CAGSWELGPQLSGANVLTF. DNA for the CDR3: TGTGCCGGCAGTTGGGAGCTTGGACCGCAACTCTCTGGGGCCAACGTCCTGACTTTC. This chain connects TRBV6-6 to TRBJ2-6; D might be TRBD2 (5 bases). The CDR3 totals 19 residues. Germline CDR1 reads MNHNY; CDR2 reads SVGAGI (reference sequence).

The table lists this clonotype with many counts. The rearrangement uses TRBV20-1 and TRBJ2-2, with 10 bases matching TRBD2. V shed 4 bases and J 4 bases; nucleotides not matched to a gene: 9. The germline V gene encodes CDR1 DFQATT and CDR2 SNEGSKA (reference sequence). CDR3 size: 16 residues. CDR3 amino acids: CSAILAGRRLTGELFF. The DNA of the CDR3 is TGCAGTGCTATACTAGCGGGAAGACGCCTCACCGGGGAGCTGTTTTTT.

Many counts were recorded for this clonotype. This chain connects TRBV12-3 or TRBV12-4 to TRBJ2-7, with D possibly called TRBD1 or TRBD2 (6 bases each). The CDR3 spans 15 residues. V was shortened by 5 bases and J by 4 bases, with 18 bases between the two germline ends. CDR3 amino acids: CASSLRGQGAYEQYF. The CDR3 DNA reads as TGTGCCAGCAGTCTTCGGGGGCAGGGTGCGTACGAGCAGTACTTC.

This clonotype was seen many times. The genes are TRBV10-3 and TRBJ2-7, with 10 bases aligning to TRBD2. Germline V lookup: CDR1 ENHRY, CDR2 SYGVKD. The length of the CDR3 is 16 residues. V dropped 0 bases and J dropped 4; count of bases not matched to a gene: 6. The DNA of the CDR3 is TGTGCCATCAGTGAGTCCCTAGCGGGAGCGGGATACGAGCAGTACTTC. Protein: CAISESLAGAGYEQYF.

Note on this clonotype: This probably arose from a read error, given a far larger clone one base away. The J gene is TRBJ2-7, the V gene TRBV13; unclear D gene. Germline values: CDR1 PRHDT, CDR2 FYEKMQ (reference sequence). This CDR3 region has 13 residues. V dropped 6 bases and J dropped 2 bases, with 11 bases sitting between them. CDR3 protein: CASSDPPPYEQYF. CDR3 DNA: TGTGCCAGCAGTGACCCCCCCCCCTACGAGCAGTACTTC.

About this clonotype itself: This could be a read error, since a much larger clone is one nucleotide away. The chain is built from TRBV7-2 and TRBJ2-5; tentatively, D is TRBD1 (5 bases). From germline, CDR1 is SGHTA and CDR2 FQGNSA. The CDR3 extends over 14 amino acids. The CDR3 loop reads CASSFDRSQETRYF. The DNA for the CDR3 is TGTGCCAGCAGCTTCGACAGATCACAAGAGACCCGGTACTTC.

This clonotype has at least ten counts. The rearrangement uses TRBV12-3 or TRBV12-4 and TRBJ1-1; 7 positions agree with TRBD1. The CDR3 has 13 amino acids. V shed 2 bases, J shed 3 bases, and the junction held 0 bases outside the gene matches. The CDR3: CASSLQGDTEAFF. As DNA, the CDR3 is TGTGCCAGCAGTTTACAGGGGGACACTGAAGCTTTCTTT.

Turning to this clonotype: Given a much more abundant clone one base away, this may be a read error. The chain has TRBV6-6 and TRBJ1-5; 7 bases line up with TRBD1. Germline V lookup: CDR1 MNHNY, CDR2 SVGAGI (reference sequence). CDR3 length equals 15 residues. This CDR3 reads CAGSSGQSSNQPQHF. CDR3 sequence (DNA): TGTGCCGGCAGTTCGGGACAGTCAAGCAATCAGCCCCAGCATTTT.

Many counts were recorded for this clonotype. This rearrangement joins TRBV7-2 to TRBJ2-1, with D uncertain. The CDR3 consists of 15 residues. Trimming took 6 bases from V and 1 from J, leaving 13 bases between them. Per the germline V gene, CDR1 is SGHTA and CDR2 is FQGNSA. This chain's CDR3 is CASRSDQRSYNEQFF. In DNA form, the CDR3 reads TGTGCCAGCAGATCCGACCAGAGGTCCTACAATGAGCAGTTCTTC.

The sample holds many counts of this clonotype. This chain links TRBV6-6 with TRBJ2-3; D uncertain. The CDR3 is 13 residues long. Trimming pared 7 bases from V and 2 bases from J, leaving 10 bases between. Germline-derived CDR1 and CDR2 are MNHNY and SVGAGI (reference sequence). CDR3 DNA: TGTGCCAGCAATCCCCGGAACACAGATACGCAGTATTTT. Protein sequence: CASNPRNTDTQYF.

This clonotype was seen a few times. The CDR3 DNA reads TGCGCCAGCAGCCAACTTGGGACCTCCTCTGGGGCCAACGTCCTGACTTTC. Translation gives CASSQLGTSSGANVLTF. This rearrangement joins TRBV5-1 to TRBJ2-6; the D gene could be TRBD1 or TRBD2 (5 bases each). The germline V and J ends were trimmed by 4 bases and 0 bases, with 14 bases remaining between them. Germline V lookup: CDR1 SGHRS, CDR2 YFSETQ. The CDR3 loop spans 17 amino acids.